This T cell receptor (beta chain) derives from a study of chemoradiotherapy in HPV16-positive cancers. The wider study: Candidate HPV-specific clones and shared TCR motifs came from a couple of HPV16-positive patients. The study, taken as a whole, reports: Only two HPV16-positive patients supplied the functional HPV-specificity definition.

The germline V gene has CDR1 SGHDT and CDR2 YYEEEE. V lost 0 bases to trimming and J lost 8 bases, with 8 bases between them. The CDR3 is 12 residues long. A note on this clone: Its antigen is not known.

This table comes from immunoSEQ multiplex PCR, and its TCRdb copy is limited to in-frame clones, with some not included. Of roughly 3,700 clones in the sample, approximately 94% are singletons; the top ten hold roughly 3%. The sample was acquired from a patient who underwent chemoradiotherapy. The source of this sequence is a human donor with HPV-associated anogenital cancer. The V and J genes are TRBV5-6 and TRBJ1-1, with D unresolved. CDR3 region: CASSLAWSEAFF. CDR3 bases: TGTGCCAGCAGCTTGGCCTGGTCGGAAGCTTTCTTT.